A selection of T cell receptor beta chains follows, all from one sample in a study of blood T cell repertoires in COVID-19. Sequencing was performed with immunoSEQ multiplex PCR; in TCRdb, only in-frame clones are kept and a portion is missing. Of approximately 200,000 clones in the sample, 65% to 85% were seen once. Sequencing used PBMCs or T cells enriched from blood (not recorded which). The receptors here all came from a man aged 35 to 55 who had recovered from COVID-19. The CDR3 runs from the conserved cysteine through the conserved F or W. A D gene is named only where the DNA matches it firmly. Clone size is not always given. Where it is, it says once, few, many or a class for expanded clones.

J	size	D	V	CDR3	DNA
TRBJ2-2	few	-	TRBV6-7	CATELGVRGSNTGELFF	TGTGCCACCGAGTTGGGGGTCAGGGGATCAAACACCGGGGAGCTGTTTTTT
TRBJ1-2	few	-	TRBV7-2	CASSSHIGGGGYTF	TGTGCCAGCAGCTCCCACATCGGGGGGGGTGGCTACACCTTC
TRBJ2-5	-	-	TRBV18	CASSRAGIRETQYF	TGTGCCAGCTCACGCGCGGGGATAAGGGAGACCCAGTACTTC
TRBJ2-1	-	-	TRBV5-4	CASSLTGIEQFF	TGTGCCAGCAGCTTGACAGGGATTGAGCAGTTCTTC
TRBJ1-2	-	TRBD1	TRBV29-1	CSVGGQGAGGYTF	TGCAGCGTTGGTGGACAGGGGGCAGGTGGCTACACCTTC
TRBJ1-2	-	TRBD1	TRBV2	CASRGTGDGYTF	TGTGCCAGCAGAGGTACAGGGGATGGCTACACCTTC
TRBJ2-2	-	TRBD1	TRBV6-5	CASSYTGGTGELFF	TGTGCCAGCAGTTATACAGGGGGCACCGGGGAGCTGTTTTTT
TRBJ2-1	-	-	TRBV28	CASTVEAPASYNEQFF	TGTGCCAGCACCGTGGAGGCCCCGGCCTCCTACAATGAGCAGTTCTTC
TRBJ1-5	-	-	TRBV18	CASSPYHRTWTDDNQPQHF	TGTGCCAGCTCACCGTACCATCGTACGTGGACAGACGATAATCAGCCCCAGCATTTT
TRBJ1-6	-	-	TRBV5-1	CASSLGIGGNNSPLHF	TGCGCCAGCAGCTTGGGTATAGGGGGAAATAATTCACCCCTCCACTTT